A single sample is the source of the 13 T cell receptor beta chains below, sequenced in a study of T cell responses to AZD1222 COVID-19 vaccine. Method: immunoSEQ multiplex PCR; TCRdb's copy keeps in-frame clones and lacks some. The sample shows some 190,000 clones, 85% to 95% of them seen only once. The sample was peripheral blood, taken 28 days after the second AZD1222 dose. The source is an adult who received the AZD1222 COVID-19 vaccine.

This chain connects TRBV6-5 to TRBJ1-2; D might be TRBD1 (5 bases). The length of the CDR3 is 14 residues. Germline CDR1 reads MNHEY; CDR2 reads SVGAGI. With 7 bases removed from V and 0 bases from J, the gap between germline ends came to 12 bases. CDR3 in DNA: TGTGCCAGCACCGAGGGGCAGTCTAACTATGGCTACACCTTC. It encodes CASTEGQSNYGYTF.

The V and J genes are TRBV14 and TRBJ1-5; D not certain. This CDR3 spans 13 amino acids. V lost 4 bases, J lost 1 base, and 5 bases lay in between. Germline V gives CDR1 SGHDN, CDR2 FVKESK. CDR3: CASSPDSNQPQHF. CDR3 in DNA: TGTGCCAGCAGCCCAGACAGCAATCAGCCCCAGCATTTT.

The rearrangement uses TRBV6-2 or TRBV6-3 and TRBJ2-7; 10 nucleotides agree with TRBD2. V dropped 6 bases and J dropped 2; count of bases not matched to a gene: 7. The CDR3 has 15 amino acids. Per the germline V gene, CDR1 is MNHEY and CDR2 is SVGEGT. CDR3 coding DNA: TGTGCCAGCAGGTACCTAGCGGGAGAAGCCTACGAGCAGTACTTC. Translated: CASRYLAGEAYEQYF.

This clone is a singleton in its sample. The CDR3: CASSLASGGAKNIQYF. CDR3 coding DNA: TGTGCCAGCAGCTTAGCTAGCGGGGGGGCCAAAAACATTCAGTACTTC. This chain links TRBV7-2 with TRBJ2-4, with 10 bases matching TRBD2. CDR1 and CDR2 from the germline V gene are SGHTA and FQGNSA. The CDR3 extends over 16 amino acids. With 0 bases clipped from V and 1 base from J, the junction kept 0 bases outside the gene matches. Full variable domain (rest looked up from reference TRBV7-2 and TRBJ2-4): GAGVSQSPSNKVTEKGKDVELRCDPISGHTALYWYRQSLGQGLEFLIYFQGNSAPDKSGLPSDRFSAERTGGSVSTLTIQRTQQEDSAVYLCASSLASGGAKNIQYFGAGTRLSVL.

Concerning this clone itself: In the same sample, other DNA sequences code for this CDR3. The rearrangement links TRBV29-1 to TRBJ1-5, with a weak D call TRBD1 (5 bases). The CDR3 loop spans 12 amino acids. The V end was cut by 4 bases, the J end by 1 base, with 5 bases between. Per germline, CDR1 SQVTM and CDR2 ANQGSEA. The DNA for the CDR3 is TGCAGCGTTGGGGGGAGCAATCAGCCCCAGCATTTT. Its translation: CSVGGSNQPQHF. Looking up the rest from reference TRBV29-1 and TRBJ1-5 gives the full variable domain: SAVISQKPSRDICQRGTSLTIQCQVDSQVTMMFWYRQQPGQSLTLIATANQGSEATYESGFVIDKFPISRPNLTFSTLTVSNMSPEDSSIYLCSVGGSNQPQHFGDGTRLSIL.

The DNA of the CDR3 is TGTGCCAGCAGTAACTTACAGGGTTCGGCCTACGAGCAGTACTTC. It encodes CASSNLQGSAYEQYF. The chain employs TRBV6-1 and TRBJ2-7; TRBD1 is a possible D gene (6 bases). The V end lost 5 bases, the J end lost 2 bases, and 16 bases lay between the germline ends. CDR1 and CDR2 (germline): MNHNS, SASEGT. The CDR3 has 15 residues.

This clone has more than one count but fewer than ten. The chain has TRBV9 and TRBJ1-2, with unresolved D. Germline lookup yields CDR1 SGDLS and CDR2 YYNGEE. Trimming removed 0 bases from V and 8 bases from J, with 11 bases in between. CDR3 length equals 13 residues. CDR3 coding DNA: TGTGCCAGCAGCGTAGAAGGGAGTCCGGGCTACACCTTC. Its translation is CASSVEGSPGYTF.

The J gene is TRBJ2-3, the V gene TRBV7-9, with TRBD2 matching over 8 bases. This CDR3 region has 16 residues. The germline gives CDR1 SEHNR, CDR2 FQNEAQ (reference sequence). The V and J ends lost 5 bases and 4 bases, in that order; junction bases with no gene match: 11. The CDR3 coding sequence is TGTGCCAGCAGCCGAGCCGAAGCGGGGGAAGCAGATACGCAGTATTTT. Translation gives CASSRAEAGEADTQYF.

In DNA, the CDR3 is TGTGCCAGCAGCTCGAGGGGAACCTACGAGCAGTACTTC. The encoded protein is CASSSRGTYEQYF. The rearrangement uses TRBV3-1 (or the pseudogene TRBV3-2) and TRBJ2-7; D possibly uses TRBD1 or TRBD2 (5 bases each). Trimming removed 5 bases at V and 2 bases at J, with 10 bases between. Germline V gene data show CDR1 as LGHDT and CDR2 as YNNKEL (reference sequence). There are 13 residues in the CDR3.

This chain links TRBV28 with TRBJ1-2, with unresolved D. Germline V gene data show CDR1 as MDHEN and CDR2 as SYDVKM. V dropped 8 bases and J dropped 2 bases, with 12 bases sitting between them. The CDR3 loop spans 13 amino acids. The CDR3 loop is CASQQNPNYGYTF. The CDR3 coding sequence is TGTGCCAGCCAACAAAACCCGAACTATGGCTACACCTTC.

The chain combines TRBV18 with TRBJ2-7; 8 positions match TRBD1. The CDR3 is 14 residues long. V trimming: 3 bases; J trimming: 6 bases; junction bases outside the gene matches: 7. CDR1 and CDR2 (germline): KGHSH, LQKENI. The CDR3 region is CASSPKTGVSEQYF. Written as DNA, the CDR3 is TGTGCCAGCTCACCGAAGACAGGGGTTAGCGAGCAGTACTTC.

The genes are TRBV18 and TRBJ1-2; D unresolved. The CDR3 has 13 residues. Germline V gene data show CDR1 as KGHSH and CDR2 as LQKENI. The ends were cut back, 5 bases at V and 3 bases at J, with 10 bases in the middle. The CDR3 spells CASSKIGDYGYTF. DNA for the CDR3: TGTGCCAGCTCAAAAATTGGGGACTATGGCTACACCTTC. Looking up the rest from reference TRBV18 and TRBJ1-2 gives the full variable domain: NAGVMQNPRHLVRRRGQEARLRCSPMKGHSHVYWYRQLPEEGLKFMVYLQKENIIDESGMPKERFSAEFPKEGPSILRIQQVVRGDSAAYFCASSKIGDYGYTFGSGTRLTVV.

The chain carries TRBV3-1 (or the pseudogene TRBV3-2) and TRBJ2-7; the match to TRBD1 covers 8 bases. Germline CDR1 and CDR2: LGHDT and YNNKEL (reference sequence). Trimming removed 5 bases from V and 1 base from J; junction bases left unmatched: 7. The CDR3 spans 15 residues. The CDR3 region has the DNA TGTGCCAGCAGCTTGCAGGGGGCGATATCCTACGAGCAGTACTTC. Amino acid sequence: CASSLQGAISYEQYF.